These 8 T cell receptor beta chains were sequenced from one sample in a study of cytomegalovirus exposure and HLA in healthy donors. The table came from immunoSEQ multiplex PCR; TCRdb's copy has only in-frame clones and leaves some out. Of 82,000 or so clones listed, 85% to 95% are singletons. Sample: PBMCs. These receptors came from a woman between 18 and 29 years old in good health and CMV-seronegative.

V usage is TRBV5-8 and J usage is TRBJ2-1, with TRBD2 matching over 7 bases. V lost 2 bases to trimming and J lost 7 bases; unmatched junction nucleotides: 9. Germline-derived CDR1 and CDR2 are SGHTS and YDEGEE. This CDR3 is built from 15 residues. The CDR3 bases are TGTGCCAGCAGCTTATTAGCGGGTAGTAGTAATGAGCAGTTCTTC. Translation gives CASSLLAGSSNEQFF. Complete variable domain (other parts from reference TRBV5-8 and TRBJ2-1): EAGVTQSPTHLIKTRGQQATLRCSPISGHTSVYWYQQALGLGLQFLLWYDEGEERNRGNFPPRFSGRQFPNYSSELNVNALELEDSALYLCASSLLAGSSNEQFFGPGTRLTVL.

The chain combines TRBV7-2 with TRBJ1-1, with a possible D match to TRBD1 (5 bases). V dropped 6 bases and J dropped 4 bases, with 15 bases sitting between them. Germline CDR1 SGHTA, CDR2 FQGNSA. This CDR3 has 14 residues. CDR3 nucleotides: TGTGCCAGCAGGACTCCCAGCGGGGGCACTGAAGCTTTCTTT. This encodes CASRTPSGGTEAFF.

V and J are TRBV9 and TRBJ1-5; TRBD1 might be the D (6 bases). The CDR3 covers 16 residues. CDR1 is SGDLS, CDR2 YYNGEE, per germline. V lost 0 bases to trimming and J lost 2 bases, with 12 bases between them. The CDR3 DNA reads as TGTGCCAGCAGCGTAGGAGGGGGGGGTGGCAATCAGCCCCAGCATTTT. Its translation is CASSVGGGGGNQPQHF.

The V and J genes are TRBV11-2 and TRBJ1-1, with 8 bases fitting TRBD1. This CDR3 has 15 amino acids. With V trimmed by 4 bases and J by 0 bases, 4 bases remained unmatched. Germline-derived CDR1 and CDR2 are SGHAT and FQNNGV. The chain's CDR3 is CASSSSDRVNTEAFF. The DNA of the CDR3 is TGTGCCAGCAGCTCCTCGGACAGGGTGAACACTGAAGCTTTCTTT.

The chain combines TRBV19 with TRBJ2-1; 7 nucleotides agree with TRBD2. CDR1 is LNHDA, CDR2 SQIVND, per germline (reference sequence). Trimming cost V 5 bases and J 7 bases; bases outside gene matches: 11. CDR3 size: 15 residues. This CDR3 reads CASSPEGLLTNEQFF. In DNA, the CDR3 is TGTGCCAGTAGTCCCGAGGGACTACTTACAAATGAGCAGTTCTTC.

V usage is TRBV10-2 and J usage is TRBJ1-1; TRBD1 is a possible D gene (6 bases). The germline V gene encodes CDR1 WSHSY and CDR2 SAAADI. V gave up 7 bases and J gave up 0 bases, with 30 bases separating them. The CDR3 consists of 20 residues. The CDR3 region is CASKVRGTPTMDTMNTEAFF. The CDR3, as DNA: TGCGCCAGCAAGGTAAGGGGGACACCTACGATGGACACCATGAACACTGAAGCTTTCTTT.

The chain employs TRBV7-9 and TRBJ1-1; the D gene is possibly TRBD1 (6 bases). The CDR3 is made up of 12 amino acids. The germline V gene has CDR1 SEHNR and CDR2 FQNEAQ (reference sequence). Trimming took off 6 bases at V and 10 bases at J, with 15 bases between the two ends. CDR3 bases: TGTGCCAGCAGTCCCCAGGGCAGGGGAGCTTTCTTT. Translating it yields CASSPQGRGAFF.

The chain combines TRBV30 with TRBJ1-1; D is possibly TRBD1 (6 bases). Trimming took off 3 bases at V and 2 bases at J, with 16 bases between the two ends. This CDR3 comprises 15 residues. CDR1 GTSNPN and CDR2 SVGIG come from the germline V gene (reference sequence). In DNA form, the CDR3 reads TGTGCCTGGAGGAACAGGGCTCTAAGCAACACTGAAGCTTTCTTT. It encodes CAWRNRALSNTEAFF.